The entry below describes one T cell receptor beta chain. The data were obtained in a study of OX40 agonist ivuxolimab in advanced cancers. Overall study: The patients got ivuxolimab, which is an agonistic anti-OX40 (CD134) antibody. Intravenous ivuxolimab at 0.01 to 10 mg/kg was given to patients every 2 weeks. Each dose-escalation patient presented with hepatocellular carcinoma, melanoma, renal cell or head and neck cancer.

Germline CDR1 reads MDHEN; CDR2 reads SYDVKM. The CDR3 is 16 amino acids. V was pared by 4 bases and J by 3 bases, with 7 bases of the junction left unmatched. Assay: immunoSEQ multiplex PCR; the TCRdb copy retains only in-frame clones and omits some. Of around 110,000 clones listed, roughly 93% are singletons. This receptor was identified in an adult with an advanced solid tumor such as melanoma, head and neck, liver or kidney cancer. This specimen was CD4+ or CD8+ T cells sorted from blood, taken in a trial of the OX40 agonist ivuxolimab. This chain links TRBV28 with TRBJ1-4; TRBD1 agrees at 8 bases. The CDR3 loop reads CASSSTGARANEKLFF. The CDR3 coding sequence is TGTGCCAGCAGTTCGACAGGGGCAAGGGCTAATGAAAAACTGTTTTTT.